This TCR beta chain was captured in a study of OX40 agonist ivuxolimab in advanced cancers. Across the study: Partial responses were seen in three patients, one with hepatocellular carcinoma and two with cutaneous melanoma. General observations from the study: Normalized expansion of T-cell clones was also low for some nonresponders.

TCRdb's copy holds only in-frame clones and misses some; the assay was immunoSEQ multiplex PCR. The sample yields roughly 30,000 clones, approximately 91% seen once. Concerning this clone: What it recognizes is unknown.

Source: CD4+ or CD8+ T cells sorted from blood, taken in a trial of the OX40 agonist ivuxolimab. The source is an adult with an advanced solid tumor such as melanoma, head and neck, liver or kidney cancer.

The CDR3 loop reads CAIRGSGQETQYF. CDR3 in DNA: TGTGCCATCAGGGGGTCGGGGCAAGAGACCCAGTACTTC. The V call is TRBV10-3, the J call TRBJ2-5, with D maybe TRBD2 (5 bases). Trimming left V 6 bases short and J 2 bases short, with 10 bases between. This CDR3 region has 13 residues. Germline-derived CDR1 and CDR2 are ENHRY and SYGVKD.